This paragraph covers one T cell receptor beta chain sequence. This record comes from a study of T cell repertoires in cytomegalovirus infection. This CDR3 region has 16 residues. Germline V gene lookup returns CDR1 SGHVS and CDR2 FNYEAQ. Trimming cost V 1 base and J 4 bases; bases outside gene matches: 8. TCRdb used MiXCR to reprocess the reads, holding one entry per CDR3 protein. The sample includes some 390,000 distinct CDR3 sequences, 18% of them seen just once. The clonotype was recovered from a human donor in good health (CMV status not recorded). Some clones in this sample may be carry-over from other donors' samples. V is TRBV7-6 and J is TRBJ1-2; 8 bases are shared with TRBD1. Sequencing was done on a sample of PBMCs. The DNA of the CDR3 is TGTGCCAGCAGCTTAGGGGGGGACGGACAGGGCTATGGCTACACCTTC. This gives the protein CASSLGGDGQGYGYTF.